A single sample is the source of the 25 T cell receptor beta chains below, sequenced in a study of lymphopenia after photon versus proton radiotherapy. Sequenced by immunoSEQ multiplex PCR; TCRdb stores in-frame clones only, minus some. The data show some 16,000 clones, 70% to 85% seen once. The sample here was peripheral blood, taken from a patient treated with proton-based radiotherapy. The receptors originated from a man in his 70s with pancreatic cancer.

The genes are TRBV6-5 and TRBJ1-2; D ambiguous. CDR1 and CDR2 (germline): MNHEY, SVGAGI. The CDR3 is made up of 13 amino acids. The V gene lost 0 bases and the J gene lost 4 bases, with 6 bases spanning the gap. The CDR3 DNA follows: TGTGCCAGCAGTTACTCGGTTGGCTATGGCTACACCTTC. Its translation is CASSYSVGYGYTF.

The chain combines TRBV4-1 with TRBJ1-4; TRBD1 is a possible D gene (5 bases). This CDR3 spans 16 amino acids. Trimming took 0 bases from V and 8 from J, leaving 16 bases between them. The germline gives CDR1 MGHRA, CDR2 YSYEKL. CDR3 amino acids: CASSQDPGHRGEKLFF. For the CDR3, the DNA is TGCGCCAGCAGCCAAGATCCGGGGCACCGCGGGGAAAAACTGTTTTTT.

The chain uses TRBV29-1 and TRBJ1-1; TRBD1 matches at 7 bases. CDR1 is SQVTM, CDR2 ANQGSEA, per germline. This CDR3 spans 16 amino acids. Trimming cost V 3 bases and J 2 bases; bases outside gene matches: 12. Here the CDR3 DNA reads TGCAGCGTTGATAGTGGGCAGGGGGTGAGCAACACTGAAGCTTTCTTT. Translated, it gives CSVDSGQGVSNTEAFF.

A single count supports this clone. This rearrangement joins TRBV4-2 to TRBJ2-5; 7 bases map to TRBD2. V was pared by 0 bases and J by 2 bases, with 3 bases of the junction left unmatched. Germline loops: CDR1 LGHNA, CDR2 YNFKEQ. The length of the CDR3 is 15 residues. CDR3 coding DNA: TGTGCCAGCAGCCAAGACCTAGCGGTACAAGAGACCCAGTACTTC. Its translation: CASSQDLAVQETQYF.

This clone has more than one count but fewer than ten. V is TRBV7-8 and J is TRBJ2-1; 7 bases map to TRBD1. After removal of 5 bases from V and 6 bases from J, the junction contained 7 bases not matched to a gene. This CDR3 is 14 amino acids long. CDR1 and CDR2 from the germline V gene are SGHVS and FQNEAQ. This chain's CDR3 is CASSLGQAFNEQFF. CDR3 bases: TGTGCCAGCAGCCTCGGACAGGCCTTCAATGAGCAGTTCTTC.

As DNA, the CDR3 is TGTGCCAGCTCCGAAGCGGGAGGGCCCCGCACAGATACGCAGTATTTT. This translates into CASSEAGGPRTDTQYF. The rearrangement uses TRBV13 and TRBJ2-3; 10 positions agree with TRBD2. Trimming cost V 8 bases and J 1 base; bases outside gene matches: 9. Looked up from germline, CDR1 is PRHDT and CDR2 is FYEKMQ (reference sequence). The CDR3 runs 16 residues.

The genes are TRBV5-4 and TRBJ1-4; TRBD1 might be the D (5 bases). V lost 4 bases and J 5 bases, leaving 6 bases between the germline ends. CDR3 length: 12 amino acids. Germline assignment: CDR1 SGHNT and CDR2 YYREEE (reference sequence). This CDR3 is CASSRQNEKLFF. In nucleotides, the CDR3 is TGTGCCAGCAGCCGACAGAATGAAAAACTGTTTTTT.

CDR3 DNA: TGCGCCAGCAGCTTGGTTCCCATGAACACTGAAGCTTTCTTT. It is translated as CASSLVPMNTEAFF. The chain carries TRBV5-1 and TRBJ1-1, with D hard to call. This CDR3 spans 14 amino acids. V lost 0 bases, J lost 0 bases, and 6 bases lay in between. Germline CDR1 reads SGHRS; CDR2 reads YFSETQ.

The chain links TRBV29-1 to TRBJ2-3; D perhaps matches TRBD1 (5 bases). The CDR3 totals 13 residues. The V gene's germline CDR1 is SQVTM and CDR2 ANQGSEA. Trimming took off 7 bases at V and 1 base at J, with 12 bases between the two ends. The CDR3 loop reads CSANQGGTDTQYF. The CDR3 DNA follows: TGCAGCGCTAATCAGGGTGGCACAGATACGCAGTATTTT.

The chain couples TRBV5-1 to TRBJ2-1; the D gene is possibly TRBD1 (6 bases). Trimming removed 8 bases from V and 5 bases from J, with 14 bases in between. Germline V gene sequence: CDR1 SGHRS, CDR2 YFSETQ. This CDR3 is built from 13 residues. CDR3 in amino acids: CASGSRTDNEQFF. In nucleotides, the CDR3 is TGCGCCAGTGGATCACGGACAGACAATGAGCAGTTCTTC. Together with reference TRBV5-1 and TRBJ2-1, the CDR3 gives the full variable domain: KAGVTQTPRYLIKTRGQQVTLSCSPISGHRSVSWYQQTPGQGLQFLFEYFSETQRNKGNFPGRFSGRQFSNSRSEMNVSTLELGDSALYLCASGSRTDNEQFFGPGTRLTVL.

The chain combines TRBV4-1 with TRBJ2-1; D is undetermined. There are 12 residues in the CDR3. Trimming took off 0 bases at V and 9 bases at J, with 6 bases between the two ends. CDR1 is MGHRA, CDR2 YSYEKL, per germline. The CDR3 loop reads CASSQDVGEQFF. The CDR3 DNA sequence: TGCGCCAGCAGCCAAGATGTAGGTGAGCAGTTCTTC.

The chain employs TRBV18 and TRBJ2-7; D is unclear. There are 11 residues in the CDR3. Germline CDR1 KGHSH, CDR2 LQKENI. Trimming took off 5 bases at V and 6 bases at J, with 8 bases between the two ends. CDR3 sequence: CASSRSSEQYF. In DNA form, the CDR3 reads TGTGCCAGCTCAAGGAGTTCCGAGCAGTACTTC.

The genes are TRBV6-1 and TRBJ1-4, with 7 bases fitting TRBD1. CDR3 size: 15 residues. Germline CDR1 reads MNHNS; CDR2 reads SASEGT. With 1 base clipped from V and 4 bases from J, the junction kept 3 bases outside the gene matches. The DNA for the CDR3 is TGTGCCAGCAGTGAAGAAACAGGGGATAATGAAAAACTGTTTTTT. This translates into CASSEETGDNEKLFF.

The chain employs TRBV19 and TRBJ1-6; no definite D call. V lost 5 bases and J lost 4, with 6 bases in between. The CDR3 is 13 amino acids. The germline CDR1 and CDR2 sequences are LNHDA and SQIVND (reference sequence). The CDR3 sequence: CASSQRYNSPLHF. In DNA form, the CDR3 reads TGTGCCAGTAGTCAGAGATATAATTCACCCCTCCACTTT. The entire variable domain, with the rest obtained from reference TRBV19 and TRBJ1-6, is as follows: DGGITQSPKYLFRKEGQNVTLSCEQNLNHDAMYWYRQDPGQGLRLIYYSQIVNDFQKGDIAEGYSVSREKKESFPLTVTSAQKNPTAFYLCASSQRYNSPLHFGNGTRLTVT.

This clone was observed a single time. CDR3 coding DNA: TGTGCCAGCAGCGAGGGACTAGCGGGGGGACGCTCCTACAATGAGCAGTTCTTC. Protein sequence: CASSEGLAGGRSYNEQFF. This chain joins TRBV9 and TRBJ2-1; 15 bases fit TRBD2. The CDR3 has 18 amino acids. Trimming took 3 bases from V and 0 from J; bases not matched to a gene: 4. Germline V gives CDR1 SGDLS, CDR2 YYNGEE.

The chain uses TRBV19 and TRBJ1-5; 9 positions agree with TRBD1. Trimming took 7 bases from V and 1 from J; bases not matched to a gene: 8. Looked up from germline, CDR1 is LNHDA and CDR2 is SQIVND (reference sequence). The CDR3 covers 16 residues. In DNA form, the CDR3 reads TGTGCCAGTACCATGGACAGGGGCGGCAGCAATCAGCCCCAGCATTTT. This sequence encodes CASTMDRGGSNQPQHF.

The CDR3 region is CASSIGTSGRREQFF. CDR3 in DNA: TGTGCCAGTAGTATAGGGACTAGCGGGAGGCGGGAGCAGTTCTTC. V is TRBV19 and J is TRBJ2-1, with TRBD2 matching over 14 bases. CDR1 is LNHDA and CDR2 is SQIVND in the germline V gene (reference sequence). V was pared by 1 base and J by 10 bases, with 3 bases of the junction left unmatched. This CDR3 contains 15 residues.

This chain links TRBV19 with TRBJ1-1; 8 bases line up with TRBD1. The CDR3 sequence is 15 residues long. Per the germline V gene, CDR1 is LNHDA and CDR2 is SQIVND (reference sequence). V lost 4 bases and J lost 5; bases outside the gene matches: 9. The CDR3 sequence: CASSKGQGSGTEAFF. CDR3 DNA: TGTGCCAGTAGTAAAGGACAGGGCAGTGGGACTGAAGCTTTCTTT.

The chain recombines TRBV4-1 with TRBJ2-5; D possibly corresponds to TRBD2 (6 bases). V lost 4 bases and J 3 bases, leaving 15 bases between the germline ends. The CDR3 has 15 amino acids. Per the germline V gene, CDR1 is MGHRA and CDR2 is YSYEKL. CDR3 loop: CASSPRLVGEETQYF. The CDR3 DNA reads TGCGCCAGCAGCCCCCGACTAGTGGGTGAAGAGACCCAGTACTTC.

V usage is TRBV19 and J usage is TRBJ1-4; possible D gene TRBD1, 5 bases. The CDR3 has 12 residues. V gave up 7 bases and J gave up 6 bases, with 9 bases separating them. Germline loops: CDR1 LNHDA, CDR2 SQIVND (reference sequence). This CDR3 is CASTQEDEKLFF. The CDR3, as DNA: TGTGCCAGTACACAGGAAGATGAAAAACTGTTTTTT.

V is TRBV27 and J is TRBJ2-1; 9 bases agree with TRBD1. After removal of 2 bases from V and 9 bases from J, the junction contained 5 bases not matched to a gene. There are 14 residues in the CDR3. Germline V lookup: CDR1 MNHEY, CDR2 SMNVEV (reference sequence). The CDR3 nucleotides read TGTGCCAGCAGTTTAAACAGGGGGCGTATTGAGCAGTTCTTC. Its protein is CASSLNRGRIEQFF.

The chain is built from TRBV7-8 and TRBJ2-7; TRBD2 agrees at 10 bases. Trimming at V came to 5 bases and at J to 0 bases, leaving 7 bases not matched to a gene. Germline lookup yields CDR1 SGHVS and CDR2 FQNEAQ. This CDR3 spans 16 amino acids. DNA of the CDR3: TGTGCCAGCAGCGGGATTAGCGGGAGGAGCTCCTACGAGCAGTACTTC. It encodes CASSGISGRSSYEQYF.

This chain links TRBV2 with TRBJ2-7; TRBD1 might be the D (5 bases). The CDR3 is 13 amino acids. V was trimmed by 5 bases and J by 3 bases, leaving 11 bases between them. CDR1 and CDR2 (germline): SNHLY, FYNNEI. CDR3 DNA: TGTGCCAGCAGTTCAGGGCCACTCTACGAGCAGTACTTC. It translates to CASSSGPLYEQYF.

The CDR3 protein is CASSLVGLAGGLSYNEQFF. CDR3 nucleotides: TGTGCCAGCAGCTTGGTCGGACTAGCGGGAGGTTTGTCCTACAATGAGCAGTTCTTC. This rearrangement joins TRBV5-4 to TRBJ2-1; 14 bases match TRBD2. The CDR3 length is 19 residues. After removal of 0 bases from V and 1 base from J, the junction contained 6 bases not matched to a gene. The V gene's germline CDR1 is SGHNT and CDR2 YYREEE (reference sequence).

In its sample, this clone was seen once. V and J are TRBV1 and TRBJ1-5; the table's D gene call, TRBD1, was not cross checked with the DNA. TRBV1 is a pseudogene. This CDR3 comprises 16 residues. CDR3 sequence (DNA): TGCACCAGAATATCCGGACAGAGTATTAGCAATCAGCCCCAGCATTTT. Its protein product is CTRISGQSISNQPQHF.